Listed below are T cell receptor beta chains from one sample, sequenced in a study of shared clonotypes between healthy human individuals. The protocol was immunoSEQ multiplex PCR, while the TCRdb copy is restricted to in-frame clones and leaves out a portion. In the table there are approximately 2,000,000 clones, 85% to 95% of which are singletons. Sequencing used naive CD4+ T cells from PBMCs. These receptors all stem from a young man in good health. Some clones in this sample may be carry-over from other donors' samples. Both conserved end residues are part of each CDR3. The D gene is left open where the match is weak. Clone size is shown for a subset of rows, as once, few, many or a class of expanded clone.

d_gene	abundance	j_gene	v_gene	CDR3nt	CDR3aa
-	-	TRBJ1-2	TRBV9	TGTGCCAGCAGCCCTAGGGCTCGGGACTTCTATGGCTACACCTTC	CASSPRARDFYGYTF
-	-	TRBJ2-1	TRBV25-1	TGTGCCAGCAGTGACGCCTTCCGGGTGGGGTTCTTC	CASSDAFRVGFF
TRBD1	-	TRBJ2-2	TRBV11-2	TGTGCCAGCAGCTTGAGGACAGGGCTTCTCACCGGGGAGCTGTTTTTT	CASSLRTGLLTGELFF
TRBD2	-	TRBJ2-5	TRBV7-2	TGTGCCAGCAGTTTAGCGGGAGGGCCAGGAGAGACCCAGTACTTC	CASSLAGGPGETQYF
-	-	TRBJ2-1	TRBV6-6	TGTGCCAGCAGTTACTCAGTGGGTGCGGGAAGTAATGAGCAGTTCTTC	CASSYSVGAGSNEQFF
-	once	TRBJ2-3	TRBV7-3	TGTGCCAGCAGCTTAGGCCGCGTGTGGGCAAGGGCCCCCCCAGATACGCAGTATTTT	CASSLGRVWARAPPDTQYF
-	-	TRBJ1-2	TRBV19	TGTGCCAGTAGAACAGTGAACTATGGCTACACCTTC	CASRTVNYGYTF
TRBD1	once	TRBJ1-2	TRBV19	TGTGCCAGTAAAAAACAGGGGAACTATGGCTACACCTTC	CASKKQGNYGYTF
-	-	TRBJ1-1	TRBV6-6	TGTGCCAGCAGACAAACGGGAGAGATAAACACTGAAGCTTTCTTT	CASRQTGEINTEAFF
TRBD2	-	TRBJ2-2	TRBV10-3	TGTGCCATCAGTGAAACCCCGCTGACTAGCGGAGGCACCGGGGAGCTGTTTTTT	CAISETPLTSGGTGELFF